This TCR beta chain is from a study of blood T cell repertoires in COVID-19. Study-wide background: T cells, B-cell-depleted T cells, or PBMCs supplied cDNA or gDNA.

The CDR3 length is 14 residues. In germline, CDR1 is SGHRS, CDR2 YFSETQ. Trimming cost V 4 bases and J 5 bases; bases outside gene matches: 4. Assay: immunoSEQ multiplex PCR; the TCRdb copy retains only in-frame clones and omits some. The table lists 500,000 or so clones, around 87% of them singletons, with roughly 0.7% in the top ten. The study drew participants aged about 18 to 90 years from some 24 US areas. Cohort assignment relied on participant-reported clinical history. What was sequenced was PBMCs or T cells enriched from blood (not recorded which). This TCR came from a woman aged 18-29 years who had recovered from COVID-19. This chain uses TRBV5-1 with TRBJ2-3; 10 bases fit TRBD2. The CDR3 bases are TGCGCCAGCAGCACCCGGACTAGCGGAGATACGCAGTATTTT. This codes for CASSTRTSGDTQYF.